These T cell receptor beta chains were read from a single sample in a study of control samples from healthy donors and cancer patients. Data came from immunoSEQ multiplex PCR; TCRdb stores just in-frame clones and leaves some out. The table includes roughly 80,000 clones, 70% to 90% detected once. The sequencing sample was made of blood. The source is a woman between 45 and 60 years old in good health. Each CDR3 is given with its conserved first and last residue. The D gene is left open where the match is weak. Rows give clone size only sometimes, using once, few, many, or a class for an expanded clone.

V gene,clone size,D gene,CDR3 length,J gene,CDR3 protein,CDR3 DNA
TRBV19,NA,NA,14,TRBJ1-2,CASSSASTGTGYTF,TGTGCCAGTAGTTCCGCAAGCACAGGTACCGGCTACACCTTC
TRBV29-1,few,NA,16,TRBJ1-5,CSVEEKTSTSNQPQHF,TGCAGCGTTGAGGAAAAGACTTCAACGTCTAATCAGCCCCAGCATTTT
TRBV5-1,few,NA,14,TRBJ2-3,CASKGGTSTDTQYF,TGCGCCAGCAAGGGGGGGACTAGCACAGATACGCAGTATTTT
TRBV5-8,NA,TRBD1,16,TRBJ1-5,CASSLQGSFSNQPQHF,TGTGCCAGCAGCTTACAGGGGTCTTTTAGCAATCAGCCCCAGCATTTT
TRBV19,NA,TRBD2,16,TRBJ2-7,CASSPRGGAPVYEQYF,TGTGCCAGTAGCCCACGGGGAGGGGCCCCAGTCTACGAGCAGTACTTC
TRBV5-1,NA,NA,14,TRBJ1-2,CASSLDRWEDGYTF,TGCGCCAGCAGCTTGGACAGGTGGGAGGATGGCTACACCTTC
TRBV19,NA,NA,15,TRBJ2-4,CASSPILGAENIQYF,TGTGCCAGTAGTCCAATACTGGGGGCTGAGAACATTCAGTACTTC
TRBV19,few,TRBD1,14,TRBJ1-1,CASMTGGIWTEAFF,TGTGCCAGTATGACAGGGGGTATATGGACTGAAGCTTTCTTT
TRBV6-1,NA,TRBD1,16,TRBJ2-7,CASSELFGDREYEQYF,TGTGCCAGCAGTGAATTATTCGGGGACAGGGAGTACGAGCAGTACTTC
TRBV6-5,NA,NA,14,TRBJ1-2,CASSASGANYGYTF,TGTGCCAGCAGCGCTTCGGGCGCTAACTATGGCTACACCTTC
TRBV30,NA,NA,12,TRBJ2-1,CASGRTVRDEFF,TGTGCCTCGGGGCGGACGGTGAGGGATGAGTTCTTC
TRBV5-4,NA,TRBD1,13,TRBJ1-2,CASSRDRMPGYTF,TGTGCCAGCAGCCGGGACAGGATGCCTGGCTACACCTTC
TRBV24-1,NA,TRBD1,16,TRBJ2-7,CATSDTGTGGGYEQYF,TGTGCCACCAGTGATACCGGGACAGGGGGGGGCTACGAGCAGTACTTC
TRBV7-2,NA,NA,13,TRBJ1-1,CASSEQGGTEAFF,TGTGCCAGCAGCGAGCAGGGTGGCACTGAAGCTTTCTTT
TRBV28,NA,TRBD1,16,TRBJ2-7,CASSPYPGTATYEQYF,TGTGCCAGCAGTCCTTACCCTGGGACAGCCACCTACGAGCAGTACTTC
TRBV7-9,NA,TRBD1,16,TRBJ2-2,CASSYQTGLNTGELFF,TGTGCCAGCAGCTACCAGACAGGGCTGAACACCGGGGAGCTGTTTTTT
TRBV4-2,NA,NA,14,TRBJ2-7,CASSQDIGSGEQYF,TGTGCCAGCAGCCAAGATATCGGGAGTGGCGAGCAGTACTTC
TRBV29-1,NA,NA,14,TRBJ2-2,CSVEGSRGTGELFF,TGCAGCGTTGAAGGTAGCAGGGGCACCGGGGAGCTGTTTTTT
TRBV10-3,NA,NA,13,TRBJ1-6,CAINSRQDSPLHF,TGTGCCATCAATAGCCGACAAGACTCACCCCTCCACTTT
TRBV5-4,NA,TRBD2,16,TRBJ2-2,CASSQGGLAATGELFF,TGTGCCAGCAGCCAGGGCGGACTAGCGGCTACCGGGGAGCTGTTTTTT
TRBV6-2/TRBV6-3,NA,TRBD1,14,TRBJ2-7,CASSAVAGGYEQYF,TGTGCCAGCAGCGCCGTGGCAGGGGGCTACGAGCAGTACTTC
TRBV19,NA,TRBD2,18,TRBJ2-1,CASSIAGLAGSIIDEQFF,TGTGCCAGTAGTATAGCAGGACTAGCGGGGAGTATAATAGATGAGCAGTTCTTC
TRBV5-4,NA,NA,14,TRBJ2-7,CASSLGGLAYEQYF,TGTGCCAGCAGCTTAGGGGGGCTAGCCTACGAGCAGTACTTC
TRBV5-4,NA,NA,14,TRBJ1-6,CASSLEGGNSPLHF,TGTGCCAGCAGCTTGGAGGGAGGGAATTCACCCCTCCACTTT
TRBV7-8,NA,NA,13,TRBJ1-5,CASSVGRAQPQHF,TGTGCCAGCAGCGTCGGGCGAGCCCAGCCCCAGCATTTT
TRBV9,NA,NA,14,TRBJ2-7,CASSVAGTSYEQYF,TGTGCCAGCAGCGTTGCCGGGACATCCTACGAGCAGTACTTC
TRBV28,NA,NA,11,TRBJ2-7,CASSSGRGQYF,TGTGCCAGCAGTTCTGGCAGGGGGCAGTACTTC
TRBV11-3,NA,NA,19,TRBJ2-7,CASSLDRGRGRRSSYEQYF,TGTGCCAGCAGCTTAGATCGGGGACGAGGTAGAAGGAGCTCCTACGAGCAGTACTTC
TRBV5-1,NA,TRBD1,16,TRBJ2-2,CASSLDGTGVPGELFF,TGCGCCAGCAGCTTGGATGGGACAGGGGTACCCGGGGAGCTGTTTTTT
TRBV27,once,TRBD1,15,TRBJ1-1,CASSPGTGFGAEAFF,TGTGCCAGCAGTCCCGGGACAGGGTTCGGGGCTGAAGCTTTCTTT
TRBV5-1,NA,NA,17,TRBJ1-3,CASSSAYPGASGNTIYF,TGCGCCAGCAGCAGCGCGTACCCCGGGGCCTCTGGAAACACCATATATTTT
TRBV9,NA,TRBD1,15,TRBJ2-2,CASRGQGENTGELFF,TGTGCCAGCAGGGGACAGGGGGAGAACACCGGGGAGCTGTTTTTT
TRBV4-1,NA,NA,14,TRBJ1-1,CASSQAPTETEAFF,TGCGCCAGCAGCCAAGCCCCTACCGAGACTGAAGCTTTCTTT
TRBV25-1,few,TRBD1,12,TRBJ1-2,CASTGAKGAYLF,TGTGCCAGCACAGGAGCCAAGGGGGCCTACCTGTTC
TRBV19,NA,NA,13,TRBJ1-4,CASKPHTGEKLFF,TGTGCCAGCAAGCCACATACGGGTGAAAAACTGTTTTTT
TRBV24-1,NA,NA,14,TRBJ2-3,CATSDEVRTDTQYF,TGTGCCACCAGTGATGAGGTCCGCACAGATACGCAGTATTTT
TRBV19,once,NA,14,TRBJ2-3,CASSGGGLTDTQYF,TGTGCCAGTAGTGGCGGGGGCCTCACAGATACGCAGTATTTT
TRBV27,NA,NA,16,TRBJ1-3,CASSFGTPNSGNTIYF,TGTGCCAGCAGTTTCGGGACACCGAACTCTGGAAACACCATATATTTT
TRBV24-1,once,TRBD1,17,TRBJ1-2,CATSKGTGVTRSYGYTF,TGTGCCACCAGTAAAGGGACAGGGGTAACCAGAAGCTATGGCTACACCTTC
TRBV5-4,NA,TRBD1,14,TRBJ1-4,CASSSQGAKEKLFF,TGTGCCAGCAGCTCACAGGGGGCAAAGGAAAAACTGTTTTTT
TRBV25-1,NA,NA,14,TRBJ1-6,CASSETTNNSPLHF,TGTGCCAGCAGTGAAACCACTAATAATTCACCCCTCCACTTT
TRBV6-2/TRBV6-3,NA,TRBD2,15,TRBJ2-1,CASSLAGGPYNEQFF,TGTGCCAGCAGTTTAGCGGGGGGGCCCTACAATGAGCAGTTCTTC
TRBV11-2,NA,NA,14,TRBJ2-7,CASSLVQQGDEQYF,TGTGCCAGCAGCTTAGTACAACAGGGAGACGAGCAGTACTTC
TRBV2,NA,NA,12,TRBJ2-6,CASSRGANVLTF,TGTGCCAGCTCGCGGGGGGCCAACGTCCTGACTTTC
TRBV30,NA,NA,14,TRBJ1-1,CAWTKGLTPTEAFF,TGTGCCTGGACCAAAGGGCTGACCCCAACAGAAGCTTTCTTT
TRBV18,NA,TRBD1,16,TRBJ2-7,CASSRRTGVDTYEQYF,TGTGCCAGCTCCCGCAGGACAGGGGTGGATACCTACGAGCAGTACTTC
TRBV10-3,once,NA,17,TRBJ2-1,CASESGVGKSSYNEQFF,TGTGCCAGTGAAAGTGGAGTGGGAAAGAGCTCCTACAATGAGCAGTTCTTC
TRBV7-8,NA,NA,13,TRBJ1-2,CASSYDRLTLSTF,TGTGCCAGCAGCTACGACAGGTTGACCCTGAGCACCTTC
TRBV6-6,NA,NA,15,TRBJ1-4,CASNRRVQENEKLFF,TGTGCCAGCAACCGCCGAGTCCAGGAGAATGAAAAACTGTTTTTT
TRBV27,NA,TRBD1,12,TRBJ1-1,CASSLNRGEAFF,TGTGCCAGCAGTTTAAACAGGGGGGAAGCTTTCTTT
TRBV5-1,NA,NA,12,TRBJ2-1,CASADDRNEQFF,TGCGCCAGCGCAGATGACAGAAATGAGCAGTTCTTC
TRBV2,NA,NA,13,TRBJ1-5,CASSKESNQPQHF,TGTGCCAGCAGTAAGGAAAGCAATCAGCCCCAGCATTTT
TRBV5-5,NA,NA,13,TRBJ1-2,CASSLAGDYGYTF,TGTGCCAGCAGCTTGGCGGGTGACTATGGCTACACCTTC
TRBV6-5,once,NA,14,TRBJ1-1,CATRPGQGNTEAFF,TGTGCCACCCGTCCGGGACAAGGGAACACTGAAGCTTTCTTT
TRBV2,few,NA,13,TRBJ2-3,CASSAQFTDTQYF,TGTGCCAGCAGTGCGCAGTTCACAGATACGCAGTATTTT
TRBV5-1,NA,NA,14,TRBJ2-5,CASSLPGPQETQYF,TGCGCCAGCAGCCTACCCGGGCCTCAAGAGACCCAGTACTTC
TRBV11-3,NA,NA,12,TRBJ2-3,CASSQNTDTQYF,TGTGCCAGCAGCCAGAACACAGATACGCAGTATTTT
TRBV4-2,once,NA,15,TRBJ1-1,CASSQFKGGSTEAFF,TGTGCCAGCAGCCAATTCAAAGGGGGATCCACTGAAGCTTTCTTT
TRBV11-3,NA,NA,15,TRBJ1-4,CASSLDGPTNEKLFF,TGTGCCAGCAGCCTCGATGGCCCAACTAATGAAAAACTGTTTTTT
TRBV10-1,NA,NA,12,TRBJ2-7,CAREGGRHEQYF,TGCGCCAGGGAGGGCGGGCGACACGAGCAGTACTTC